A selection of T cell receptor beta chains follows, all from one sample in a study of OX40 agonist ivuxolimab in advanced cancers. Clones were read by immunoSEQ multiplex PCR, and TCRdb kept only the in-frame ones, dropping some. This table has 85,000 to 100,000 clones, 93% appearing once. The specimen was CD4+ or CD8+ T cells sorted from blood, collected in a trial of the OX40 agonist ivuxolimab. All receptors derive from an adult with an advanced solid tumor such as melanoma, head and neck, liver or kidney cancer. The CDR3 runs from the conserved cysteine through the conserved F or W. A D gene is named only where the DNA matches it firmly. The listing skips clone size in some rows; elsewhere it reads once, few, many or a size class.

abundance,j_gene,v_gene,d_gene,CDR3nt,CDR3aa
-,TRBJ2-1,TRBV7-2,TRBD2,TGTGCCAGCAGCCGGGGGACTATCCCGAAAGAGGATGAGCAGTTCTTC,CASSRGTIPKEDEQFF
-,TRBJ1-5,TRBV28,-,TGTGCCAGCAGTCAAAGCTACAACAATCAGCCCCAGCATTTT,CASSQSYNNQPQHF
-,TRBJ1-2,TRBV5-4,-,TGTGCCAGCAGCCGGACAGAAACTAACTATGGCTACACCTTC,CASSRTETNYGYTF
-,TRBJ1-2,TRBV4-1,TRBD1,TGCGCCAGCAGCCAAGAGGGGACAGGGGTTTATCGCTACACCTTC,CASSQEGTGVYRYTF
-,TRBJ2-2,TRBV6-4,-,TGTGCCAGCAGCCCCCTGGGCGGGGACACCGGGGAGCTGTTTTTT,CASSPLGGDTGELFF
-,TRBJ1-5,TRBV28,-,TGTGCCAGCAACCAAGGGACTTATCAGCCCCAGCATTTT,CASNQGTYQPQHF
once,TRBJ1-2,TRBV2,-,TGTGCCAGCAGTGCCGAGAACTATGGCTACACCTTC,CASSAENYGYTF
-,TRBJ2-4,TRBV19,TRBD2,TGTGCCAGTAGTTCCCCCTGGACTAGCGGGGGGGACATTCAGTACTTC,CASSSPWTSGGDIQYF
-,TRBJ1-3,TRBV4-1,-,TGCGCCAGCAGCCAATGGGAGTTTGGGGGATTCGGGAGCTTTGGAAACACCATATATTTT,CASSQWEFGGFGSFGNTIYF
-,TRBJ1-5,TRBV27,TRBD1,TGTGCCAGCAGTGAGAGGGGGCGACAGCCCCAGCATTTT,CASSERGRQPQHF
-,TRBJ1-2,TRBV5-5,-,TGTGCCAGCAGCTTGATATCAGGGTATCAAGGCTACACCTTC,CASSLISGYQGYTF
-,TRBJ2-4,TRBV28,-,TGTGCCAGCAGTTTTGATGGAACATTAAACATTCAGTACTTC,CASSFDGTLNIQYF
-,TRBJ2-6,TRBV19,-,TGTGCCAGTAGTAGTCGGTCTTTGGCTGGGGCCAACGTCCTGACTTTC,CASSSRSLAGANVLTF
-,TRBJ1-1,TRBV2,TRBD1,TGTGCCAGCAGTAGGGACAGGGACACTGAAGCTTTCTTT,CASSRDRDTEAFF
-,TRBJ1-1,TRBV5-6,-,TGTGCCAGCAGCTTGGTGTTTGACAGTAGGGAAGTAGCTTTCTTT,CASSLVFDSREVAFF
-,TRBJ2-7,TRBV2,TRBD1,TGTGCCAGCAAAATTGACAGGGGTAACGAGCAGTACTTC,CASKIDRGNEQYF
-,TRBJ2-3,TRBV20-1,-,TGCAGTGCCCGCCGAGAAGATACGCAGTATTTT,CSARREDTQYF
once,TRBJ1-5,TRBV6-1,-,TGTGCCAGCAGTGAATTTAGGTATAGCAATCAGCCCCAGCATTTT,CASSEFRYSNQPQHF
-,TRBJ2-1,TRBV28,TRBD2,TGTGCCAGCGCCGGACTAGCGGGGGGGCTCTACAATGAGCAGTTCTTC,CASAGLAGGLYNEQFF
-,TRBJ1-5,TRBV5-1,TRBD1,TGCGCCAGCAGCTTGGAGACAGGGAGCAATCAGCCCCAGCATTTT,CASSLETGSNQPQHF
once,TRBJ2-3,TRBV28,-,TGTGCCAGCAGCACCCCGTCGCTTGCGGATACGCAGTATTTT,CASSTPSLADTQYF
-,TRBJ1-5,TRBV6-1,TRBD1,TGTGCCAGCAGTGGGACAGGGCGCCTTTATAGCAATCAGCCCCAGCATTTT,CASSGTGRLYSNQPQHF
-,TRBJ2-5,TRBV28,-,TGTGCCAGCAGTCTACTCGAGACCCAGTACTTC,CASSLLETQYF
-,TRBJ1-3,TRBV6-6,-,TGTGCCAGCAAGACACCGGCAGGGTCCCCTGGAAACACCATATATTTT,CASKTPAGSPGNTIYF
-,TRBJ2-1,TRBV28,TRBD2,TGTGCCAGCAGTTTGTTGGCGGGGGGTTACAATGAGCAGTTCTTC,CASSLLAGGYNEQFF
-,TRBJ1-6,TRBV4-3,-,TGCGCCAGCAGCCAAGATTTACCGGGACCCCTCCACTTT,CASSQDLPGPLHF
-,TRBJ1-4,TRBV15,-,TGTGCCACCAGCAGAGATCCGCAAATGGGGGGTGAAAAACTGTTTTTT,CATSRDPQMGGEKLFF
-,TRBJ1-2,TRBV5-1,TRBD1,TGCGCCAGCAGCTTCGACAGGGCCTATGGCTACACCTTC,CASSFDRAYGYTF
-,TRBJ1-2,TRBV28,TRBD1,TGTGCCAGCAGTGCAGCCGGGACAGGGGGCCTTGTTGGCGGCTACACCTTC,CASSAAGTGGLVGGYTF
-,TRBJ2-1,TRBV4-2,-,TGTGCCAGCAGCCAAATATACAATGAGCAGTTCTTC,CASSQIYNEQFF
-,TRBJ1-5,TRBV2,-,TGTGCCAGCAGTGCTTACGATAGGTTTGGTCAGCCCCAGCATTTT,CASSAYDRFGQPQHF
-,TRBJ1-1,TRBV30,-,TGTGCCCGGTTACGTGGGGGCACTGAAGCTTTCTTT,CARLRGGTEAFF
once,TRBJ2-7,TRBV7-2,TRBD2,TGTGCCAGCAGCCCTGGACTAGCGGGGGCCGGCTACGAGCAGTACTTC,CASSPGLAGAGYEQYF
-,TRBJ2-3,TRBV6-1,-,TGTGCCAGCAGGCTTAGAGATACGCAGTATTTT,CASRLRDTQYF
-,TRBJ1-5,TRBV30,TRBD1,TGTGCCTGGAGTGTCTTGGAAGGACAGGCCCAGCATTTT,CAWSVLEGQAQHF
-,TRBJ1-2,TRBV27,-,TGTGCCAGCAGTCTTAGGTGGACTGGGTATGGCTACACCTTC,CASSLRWTGYGYTF
-,TRBJ1-3,TRBV2,-,TGTGCCAGCAGTGCTGGACAGACGAACACCATATATTTT,CASSAGQTNTIYF
-,TRBJ2-3,TRBV5-4,-,TGTGCCAGCAGCTTGGAGGTAGCAGATACGCAGTATTTT,CASSLEVADTQYF
-,TRBJ1-3,TRBV6-6,TRBD1,TGTGCCAGCAGTACAGGGGGCACTGGAAACACCATATATTTT,CASSTGGTGNTIYF
-,TRBJ1-4,TRBV2,-,TGTGCCAGCAGTTCTACCCGGGCCGCGCTGAATGAAAAACTGTTTTTT,CASSSTRAALNEKLFF
-,TRBJ2-3,TRBV27,TRBD2,TGTGCCAGCAGTTTAGTTAGCGGGGGTTTGGTGGATACGCAGTATTTT,CASSLVSGGLVDTQYF
-,TRBJ2-1,TRBV9,-,TGTGCCAGCAGCGTAGTCGGATTGGCCTACAATGAGCAGTTCTTC,CASSVVGLAYNEQFF
-,TRBJ2-4,TRBV9,TRBD2,TGTGCCAGCAGCCCGGGACTAGCAGGGGACATTCAGTACTTC,CASSPGLAGDIQYF
once,TRBJ1-5,TRBV28,-,TGTGCCAGCAGTTTATACGTTCAGCCCCAGCATTTT,CASSLYVQPQHF
-,TRBJ2-1,TRBV7-9,-,TGTGCCAGCAGCTCCGCCATTACACTATACAATGAGCAGTTCTTC,CASSSAITLYNEQFF
-,TRBJ1-1,TRBV28,-,TGTGCCAGCAGTCCGTCCCCGTTCACTGAAGCTTTCTTT,CASSPSPFTEAFF
-,TRBJ1-1,TRBV7-3,-,TGTGCCAGCAGCTTAAGACAGAACACTGAAGCTTTCTTT,CASSLRQNTEAFF
-,TRBJ2-3,TRBV28,-,TGTGCCAGCCGGGGGCCAAACACAGATACGCAGTATTTT,CASRGPNTDTQYF
-,TRBJ2-1,TRBV4-1,-,TGCGCCAGCAGCCAACTCGGGAGCTCCTACAATGAGCAGTTCTTC,CASSQLGSSYNEQFF
-,TRBJ2-3,TRBV18,TRBD2,TGTGCCAGCTCCCTTTCTCTAGCGGGAGGTATGGAAACGCAGTATTTT,CASSLSLAGGMETQYF
-,TRBJ1-1,TRBV5-1,-,TGCGCCAGCAGCTTGGCCGCGTTGGGGGGCACGGGCACTGAAGCTTTCTTT,CASSLAALGGTGTEAFF
once,TRBJ1-4,TRBV7-9,-,TGTGCCAGCAGCCCACCGGACACGGCGGGGGTCAATGAAAAACTGTTTTTT,CASSPPDTAGVNEKLFF
-,TRBJ2-4,TRBV28,-,TGTGCCAGCACCTTCCCGAGTAAGGGGGAGACGGGCCAAAACATTCAGTACTTC,CASTFPSKGETGQNIQYF
-,TRBJ2-3,TRBV6-5,TRBD2,TGTGCCAGCAGTTTCGCGGGGGTAAGCACAGATACGCAGTATTTT,CASSFAGVSTDTQYF
-,TRBJ1-6,TRBV19,TRBD1,TGTGCCAGTAGTGGGACAGGGGGACAGTCACCCCTCCACTTT,CASSGTGGQSPLHF
-,TRBJ1-4,TRBV5-1,-,TGCGCCAGCAGCTCCCAGTCAACTAATGAAAAACTGTTTTTT,CASSSQSTNEKLFF
-,TRBJ2-2,TRBV6-5,TRBD2,TGTGCCAGCAGTTACTCGGCGGGAGACACCGGGGAGCTGTTTTTT,CASSYSAGDTGELFF